This TCR beta chain was retrieved from a study of immune reconstitution after stem cell transplant in scleroderma. The CDR3 spans 16 residues. The V end was cut by 5 bases, the J end by 7 bases, with 19 bases between. CDR1 and CDR2 (germline): SGHRS, YFSETQ. Each CDR3 protein gets one entry after TCRdb re-called the RT-PCR reads with MiXCR. The repertoire has about 3,600 distinct CDR3 sequences, approximately 6% of them found once; the top ten carry less than 20%. This clonotype was observed a few times. The sample here was taken before or after autologous hematopoietic stem cell transplantation (not recorded which). The chain joins TRBV5-1 to TRBJ1-6; the D gene is possibly TRBD1 (5 bases). The clonotype comes from a female donor with systemic sclerosis. The CDR3 DNA reads as TGCGCCAGCAGTCAAAAGCCGACAGCCACAAATTCACCCCTCCACTTT. Translation gives CASSQKPTATNSPLHF.